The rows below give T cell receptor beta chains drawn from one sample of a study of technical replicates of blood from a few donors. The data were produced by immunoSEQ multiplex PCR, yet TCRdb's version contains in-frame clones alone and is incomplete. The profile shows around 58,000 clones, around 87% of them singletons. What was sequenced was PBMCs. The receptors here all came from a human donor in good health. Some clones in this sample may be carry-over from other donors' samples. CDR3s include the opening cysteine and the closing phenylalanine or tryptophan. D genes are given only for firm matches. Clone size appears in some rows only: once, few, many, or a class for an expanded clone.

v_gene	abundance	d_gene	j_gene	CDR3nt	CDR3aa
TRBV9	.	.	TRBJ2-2	TGTGCCAGCAGCGTAGAGGAGTTTGGGGGGGGCGTCACCGGGGAGCTGTTTTTT	CASSVEEFGGGVTGELFF
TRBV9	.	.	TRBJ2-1	TGTGCCAGCAGCGCCCCCGGTTTGAGCTCCTACAATGAGCAGTTCTTC	CASSAPGLSSYNEQFF
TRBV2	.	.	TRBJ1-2	TGTGCCAGCAGCCCGCGTAGGGGGATGGACTATGGCTACACCTTC	CASSPRRGMDYGYTF
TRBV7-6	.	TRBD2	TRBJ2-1	TGTGCCAGCAGCCTTGGAGCGCGGGGGAATGAGCAGTTCTTC	CASSLGARGNEQFF
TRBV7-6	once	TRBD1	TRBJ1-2	TGTGCCAGCAGCTTAGGCCCTGAGGGGGCGGGTGGCTACACCTTC	CASSLGPEGAGGYTF
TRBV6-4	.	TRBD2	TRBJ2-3	TGTGCCAGCAGTGAATCGCGGGGGGCCACAGATACGCAGTATTTT	CASSESRGATDTQYF
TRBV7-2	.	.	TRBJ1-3	TGTGCCAGCAGCTTAGCCGGGGGGCCCCCCTCTGGAAACACCATATATTTT	CASSLAGGPPSGNTIYF
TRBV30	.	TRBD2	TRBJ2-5	TGTGCCTGGAGTGTAGGGCTAGCGGATAAAGAGACCCAGTACTTC	CAWSVGLADKETQYF
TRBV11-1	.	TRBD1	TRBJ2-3	TGTGCCAGCAGCCCCTACGGACAGGGGGCCGGTGATACGCAGTATTTT	CASSPYGQGAGDTQYF
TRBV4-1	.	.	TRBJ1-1	TGCGCCAGCAGACCCACAGGGAACACTGAAGCTTTCTTT	CASRPTGNTEAFF
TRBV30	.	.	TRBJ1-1	TGTGCCTGGAGTGAGCAGGGAGGTACTGAAGCTTTCTTT	CAWSEQGGTEAFF
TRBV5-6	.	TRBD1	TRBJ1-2	TGTGCCAGCAGCCCGGGGACAGTCATAAACTATGGCTACACCTTC	CASSPGTVINYGYTF
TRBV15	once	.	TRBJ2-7	TGTGCCACCAGCAGAGGTTATGCGGGGAGCTCCTACGAGCAGTACTTC	CATSRGYAGSSYEQYF
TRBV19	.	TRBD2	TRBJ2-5	TGTGCCAGTAATTCGGGGGAGGGCCACGAGACCCAGTACTTC	CASNSGEGHETQYF
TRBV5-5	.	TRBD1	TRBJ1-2	TGTGCCAGCAGCTTGTCCCAGGACAGGAACTATGGCTACACCTTC	CASSLSQDRNYGYTF